This record concerns one T cell receptor (beta chain) sequence. Which antigen it targets is not known. Per-base quality was not reported, and no clone a single base away is much larger than it. Using the immunoSEQ hsTCRbeta Kit, TCR beta CDR3 regions were sequenced from DNA. In the source study's methods: TCR sequencing data were analysed with the ImmunoSEQ Analyzer. T cell clonality was defined as 1 minus Pielou's evenness, calculated on productive rearrangements. To measure T cell diversity, the inverse Simpson index was applied to productive templates. T cell density was expressed as TCR beta template counts normalized to usable DNA, with usable DNA estimated by amplifying and sequencing housekeeping genes. Two-sided Kruskal-Wallis tests were used to compare TCR metrics across histologic stages. TCRdb took this table from immuneACCESS and kept in-frame rearrangements with V and J called. Such tables lack part of the clones; where checked against another copy, unresolved V genes explain under half of the gap, and the rest is unexplained. V and J calls and clone size come straight from that table; D and trimming were deduced from the DNA. The sample table lists about 4,300 clones, roughly 80% of them with a count of one. The ten largest clones represent 6% to 8.5% of the sample.

This sample is part of a study of immune evolution from preneoplasia to lung adenocarcinoma (dated by TCRdb to the early 2020s). Background for the entire study: HLA loss of heterozygosity was seen in about 7%, 15% and 30% of AIS, MIA and ADC lesions, and in no AAH lesions. Immune contexture across lung adenocarcinoma precursors and invasive adenocarcinoma was profiled using immune gene expression, TCR sequencing and multiplex immunofluorescence. Resected precursor lesions (AAH, AIS, MIA) and invasive adenocarcinomas were each compared against paired morphologically normal lung tissue. The sample size depended on which specimens were available, not on a prior power calculation. The immune data were integrated with whole exome sequencing and methylation data from the same cohort of nodules. The overall cohort was made up of about 53 patients with pulmonary nodules who had surgical resection. A total of fewer than 60 patients contributed TCR sequencing data. It was reported in the study that roughly 100 samples were used for TCR sequencing. POLYSOLVER was used to infer Class I HLA alleles from exome data, while LOHHLA was used to detect allele-specific HLA loss.

Resection was performed on patients in Japan or China between the mid-2010s and the late 2010s. The histologic diagnosis of each case was independently confirmed on H&E slides by two lung cancer pathologists. For nucleic acid extraction, premalignant or tumor cells were enriched by macro-dissection following pathologic assessment. FFPE tissue was used for DNA isolation with the AllPrep DNA/RNA FFPE Kit. Overall results and qualifications from the work: KRAS-mutant nodules showed the highest T cell clonality compared with EGFR-mutant or double wild-type lesions. The findings reflected association rather than direct causation, and larger cohorts with long-term follow-up and longitudinal biopsies were considered necessary. Clonality was highest in normal lung, while later-stage lesions appeared to show lower clonality but higher T cell density and diversity. The highest top T cell clone frequencies were observed in normal lung, and a progressive decrease in top T cell clone frequencies appeared to occur from AAH through AIS, MIA and invasive adenocarcinoma. Because every patient came from Japan and China, how well the results apply to Western populations was uncertain.

As encoded in the germline V gene (reference sequence), CDR1 is SEHNR while CDR2 is FQNEAQ. Between the V and J ends, shortened by 2 bases and 3 bases respectively, the junction contains 5 bases. The CDR3 has 12 amino acids, counting the end cysteine and phenylalanine. Only the CDR3 DNA stays, 36 bases, in frame from base 1. The source is a person between 45 and 75 years old with lung adenocarcinoma. Recombination linked TRBV7-9 to TRBJ2-7; the D gene remains uncertain. The sequencing sample was made of FFPE minimally invasive lung adenocarcinoma tissue. The cell subset or site label, read with the paper, signifies: micro-invasive lung adenocarcinoma (MIA). CDR3 sequence: CASSLLGYEQYF. The nucleotides are TGTGCCAGCAGCTTATTGGGCTACGAGCAGTACTTC. With the portions outside the CDR3 filled from the reference TRBV7-9 and TRBJ2-7 genes, the complete variable region becomes DTGVSQNPRHKITKRGQNVTFRCDPISEHNRLYWYRQTLGQGPEFLTYFQNEAQLEKSRLLSDRFSAERPKGSFSTLEIQRTEQGDSAMYLCASSLLGYEQYFGPGTRLTVT.